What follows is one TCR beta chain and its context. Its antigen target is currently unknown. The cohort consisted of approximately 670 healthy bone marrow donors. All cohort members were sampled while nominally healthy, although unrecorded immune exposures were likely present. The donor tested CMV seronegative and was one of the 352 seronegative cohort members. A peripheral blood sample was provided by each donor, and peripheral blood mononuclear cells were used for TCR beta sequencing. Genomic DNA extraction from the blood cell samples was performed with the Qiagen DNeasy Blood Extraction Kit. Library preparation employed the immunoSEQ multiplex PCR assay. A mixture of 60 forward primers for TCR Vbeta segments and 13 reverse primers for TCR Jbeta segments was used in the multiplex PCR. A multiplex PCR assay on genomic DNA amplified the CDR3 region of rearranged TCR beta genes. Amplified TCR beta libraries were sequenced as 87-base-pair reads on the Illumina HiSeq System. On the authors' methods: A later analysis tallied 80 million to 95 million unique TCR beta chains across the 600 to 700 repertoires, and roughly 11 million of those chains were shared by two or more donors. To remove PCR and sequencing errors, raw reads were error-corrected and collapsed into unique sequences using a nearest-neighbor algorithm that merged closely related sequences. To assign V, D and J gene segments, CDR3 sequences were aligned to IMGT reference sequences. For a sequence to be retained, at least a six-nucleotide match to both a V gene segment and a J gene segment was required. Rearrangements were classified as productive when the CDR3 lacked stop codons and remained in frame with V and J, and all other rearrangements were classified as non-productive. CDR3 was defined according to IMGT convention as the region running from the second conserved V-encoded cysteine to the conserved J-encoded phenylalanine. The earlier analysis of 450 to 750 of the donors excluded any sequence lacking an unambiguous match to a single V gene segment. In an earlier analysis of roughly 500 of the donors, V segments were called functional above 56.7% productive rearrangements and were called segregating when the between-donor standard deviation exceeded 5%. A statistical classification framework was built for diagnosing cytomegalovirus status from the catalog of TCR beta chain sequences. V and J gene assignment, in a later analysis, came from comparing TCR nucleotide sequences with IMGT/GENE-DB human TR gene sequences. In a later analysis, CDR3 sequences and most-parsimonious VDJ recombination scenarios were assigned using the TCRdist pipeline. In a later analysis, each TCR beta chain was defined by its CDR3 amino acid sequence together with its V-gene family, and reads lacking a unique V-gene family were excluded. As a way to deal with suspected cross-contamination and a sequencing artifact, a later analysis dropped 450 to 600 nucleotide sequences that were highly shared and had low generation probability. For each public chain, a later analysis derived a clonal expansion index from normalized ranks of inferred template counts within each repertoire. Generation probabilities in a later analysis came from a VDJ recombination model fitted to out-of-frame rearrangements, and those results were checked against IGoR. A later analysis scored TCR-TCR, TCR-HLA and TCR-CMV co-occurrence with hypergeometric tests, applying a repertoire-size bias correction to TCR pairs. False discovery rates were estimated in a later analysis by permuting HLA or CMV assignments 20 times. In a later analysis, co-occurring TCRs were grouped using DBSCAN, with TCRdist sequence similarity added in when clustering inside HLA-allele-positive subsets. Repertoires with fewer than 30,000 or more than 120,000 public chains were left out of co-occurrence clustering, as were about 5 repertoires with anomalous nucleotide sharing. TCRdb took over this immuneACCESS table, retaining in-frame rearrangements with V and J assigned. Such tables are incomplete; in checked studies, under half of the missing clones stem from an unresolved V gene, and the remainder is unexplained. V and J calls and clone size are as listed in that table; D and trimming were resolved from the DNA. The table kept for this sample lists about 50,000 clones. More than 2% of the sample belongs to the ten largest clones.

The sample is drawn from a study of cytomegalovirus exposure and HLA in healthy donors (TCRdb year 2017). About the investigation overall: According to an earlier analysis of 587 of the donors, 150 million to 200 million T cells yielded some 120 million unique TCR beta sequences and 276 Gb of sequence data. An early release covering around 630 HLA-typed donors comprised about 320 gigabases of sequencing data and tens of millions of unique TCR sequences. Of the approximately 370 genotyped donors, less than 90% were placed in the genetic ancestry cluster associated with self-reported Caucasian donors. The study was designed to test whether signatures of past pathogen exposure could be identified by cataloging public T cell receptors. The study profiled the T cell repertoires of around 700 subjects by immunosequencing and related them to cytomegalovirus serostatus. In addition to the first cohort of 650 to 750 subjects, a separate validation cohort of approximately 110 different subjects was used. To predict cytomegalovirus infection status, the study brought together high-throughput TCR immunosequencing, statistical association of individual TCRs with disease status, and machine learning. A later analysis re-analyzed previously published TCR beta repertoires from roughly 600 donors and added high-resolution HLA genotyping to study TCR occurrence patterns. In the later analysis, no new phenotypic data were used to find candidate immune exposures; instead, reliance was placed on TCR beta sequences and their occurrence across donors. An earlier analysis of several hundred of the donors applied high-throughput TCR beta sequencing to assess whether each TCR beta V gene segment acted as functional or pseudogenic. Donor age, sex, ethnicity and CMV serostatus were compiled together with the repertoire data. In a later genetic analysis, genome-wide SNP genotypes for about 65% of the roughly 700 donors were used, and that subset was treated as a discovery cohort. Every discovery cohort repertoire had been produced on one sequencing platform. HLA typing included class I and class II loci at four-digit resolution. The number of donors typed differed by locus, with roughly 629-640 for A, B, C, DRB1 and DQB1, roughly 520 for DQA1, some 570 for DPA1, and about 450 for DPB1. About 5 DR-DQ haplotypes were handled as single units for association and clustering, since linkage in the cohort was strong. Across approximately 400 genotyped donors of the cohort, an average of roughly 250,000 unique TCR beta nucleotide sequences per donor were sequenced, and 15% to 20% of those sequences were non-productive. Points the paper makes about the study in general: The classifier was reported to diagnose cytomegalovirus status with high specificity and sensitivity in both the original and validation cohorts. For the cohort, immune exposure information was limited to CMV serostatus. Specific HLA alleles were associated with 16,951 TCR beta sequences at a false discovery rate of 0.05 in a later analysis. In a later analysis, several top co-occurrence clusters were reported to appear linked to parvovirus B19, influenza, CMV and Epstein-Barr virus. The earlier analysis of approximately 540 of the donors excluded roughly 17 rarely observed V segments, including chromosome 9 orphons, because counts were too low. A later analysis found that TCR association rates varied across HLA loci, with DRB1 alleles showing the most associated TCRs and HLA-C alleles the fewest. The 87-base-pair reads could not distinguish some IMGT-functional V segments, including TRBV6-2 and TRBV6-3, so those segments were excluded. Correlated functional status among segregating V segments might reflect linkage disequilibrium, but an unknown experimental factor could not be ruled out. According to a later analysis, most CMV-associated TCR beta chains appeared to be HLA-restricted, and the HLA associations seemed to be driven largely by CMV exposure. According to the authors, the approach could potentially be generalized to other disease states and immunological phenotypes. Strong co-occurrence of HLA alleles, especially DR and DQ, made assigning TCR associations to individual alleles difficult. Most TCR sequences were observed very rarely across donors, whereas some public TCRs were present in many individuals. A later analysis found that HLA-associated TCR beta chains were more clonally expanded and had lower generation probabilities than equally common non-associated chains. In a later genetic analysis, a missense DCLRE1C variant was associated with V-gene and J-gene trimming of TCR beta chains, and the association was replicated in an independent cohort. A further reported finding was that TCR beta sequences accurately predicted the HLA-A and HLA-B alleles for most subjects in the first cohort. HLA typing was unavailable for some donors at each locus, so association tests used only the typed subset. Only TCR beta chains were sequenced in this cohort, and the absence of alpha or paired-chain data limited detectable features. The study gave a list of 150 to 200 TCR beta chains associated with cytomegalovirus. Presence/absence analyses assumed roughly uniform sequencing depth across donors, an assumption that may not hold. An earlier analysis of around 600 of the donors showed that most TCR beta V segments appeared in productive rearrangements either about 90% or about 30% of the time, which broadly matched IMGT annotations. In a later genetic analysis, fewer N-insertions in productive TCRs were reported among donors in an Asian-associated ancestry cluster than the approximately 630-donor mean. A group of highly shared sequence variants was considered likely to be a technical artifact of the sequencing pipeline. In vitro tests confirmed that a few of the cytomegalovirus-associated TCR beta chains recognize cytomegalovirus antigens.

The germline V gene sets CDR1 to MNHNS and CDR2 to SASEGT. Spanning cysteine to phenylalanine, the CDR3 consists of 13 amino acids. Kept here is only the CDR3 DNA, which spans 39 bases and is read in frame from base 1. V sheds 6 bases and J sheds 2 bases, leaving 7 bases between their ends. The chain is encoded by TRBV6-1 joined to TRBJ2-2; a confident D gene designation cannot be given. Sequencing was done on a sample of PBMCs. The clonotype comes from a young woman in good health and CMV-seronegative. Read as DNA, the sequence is TGTGCCAGCAGGCCGACTAACACCGGGGAGCTGTTTTTT. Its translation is CASRPTNTGELFF.